This paragraph covers one T cell receptor (beta chain) sequence. Its specificity is unknown. The germline V gene has CDR1 SEHNR and CDR2 FQNEAQ (reference sequence). Losses at the gene ends were 1 base for V and 6 bases for J; bases not matched to a gene: 4. The CDR3 contains 15 residues. PCR involved 60 Vbeta and 13 Jbeta primers. Sequencing was performed with immunoSEQ multiplex PCR; in TCRdb, only in-frame clones are kept and a portion is missing. The table has around 21,000 clones, 70% to 80% seen once. This sample was taken from a study of cytomegalovirus exposure and HLA in healthy donors. The wider study: Some 85 million unique TCRs from HLA-typed donors were held in an early data release.

Notes on the study in general: Later analysis reportedly placed an Asian-associated ancestry cluster below the approximately 650-donor mean in N-insertions. It has been reported that TCR beta sequences accurately predicted the HLA-A and HLA-B alleles of most subjects. According to an earlier analysis, most TCR beta V segments yielded productive rearrangements about 87% or about 30% of the time.

The source is a man aged 60 to 75 in good health and CMV-seronegative. The rearrangement uses TRBV7-9 and TRBJ2-1; TRBD2 matches 9 bases. Sequencing used PBMCs. The CDR3 region has the DNA TGTGCCAGCAGCTTAGGAGCGGGGGGTGGCAATGAGCAGTTCTTC. Its translation: CASSLGAGGGNEQFF. The whole variable domain, remainder taken from reference TRBV7-9 and TRBJ2-1, is DTGVSQNPRHKITKRGQNVTFRCDPISEHNRLYWYRQTLGQGPEFLTYFQNEAQLEKSRLLSDRFSAERPKGSFSTLEIQRTEQGDSAMYLCASSLGAGGGNEQFFGPGTRLTVL.